This TCR beta chain was recorded in a study of T cell repertoires in cytomegalovirus infection. Turning to the study itself: Public TCR beta signature analysis indicated the presence of both CMV infection and matching HLA type.

Points from the study as a whole: The response measured ex vivo was dominated by TCR beta clonotypes (HLA-C-restricted and CMV-specific). The study identified carriers of CMV plus the relevant HLA from cumulative public TCR beta family frequency.

This clonotype was seen only a few times. The target antigen is unknown. The CDR3 length is 14 residues. Germline V lookup: CDR1 SGHRS, CDR2 YFSETQ. V shed 5 bases and J shed 4 bases, with 15 bases lying between them. TCRdb re-analysed the reads in MiXCR, keeping a single row per CDR3 protein. Among 150,000 to 200,000 distinct CDR3 sequences listed, 28% were seen once. Sequenced input: PBMCs. The rearrangement uses TRBV5-1 and TRBJ1-1, with TRBD1 as a possible D gene (6 bases). This clonotype originated in a human donor in good health (CMV status not recorded). Some clones in this sample may be carry-over from other donors' samples. The CDR3 DNA reads as TGCGCCAGCAGGATCGCCAGGGACACCACTGAAGCTTTCTTT. Translating gives CASRIARDTTEAFF.